This TCR beta chain is drawn from a study of cytomegalovirus exposure and HLA in healthy donors. Findings and limits, study-wide: Later analysis associated a missense DCLRE1C variant with TCR beta V- and J-gene trimming. Most TCR beta V segments were productive about 87% or about 30% of the time in an earlier analysis.

The CDR3 is made up of 11 amino acids. V was clipped by 3 bases and J by 8 bases, with 10 bases between them. Germline V lookup: CDR1 DFQATT, CDR2 SNEGSKA (reference sequence). The PCR made use of 60 Vbeta and 13 Jbeta primers. Here immunoSEQ multiplex PCR was the method, and the copy in TCRdb shows in-frame clones only, minus some. The table lists 65,000 to 90,000 clones, roughly four fifths of them singletons, with roughly 12% in the top ten. Concerning this clone: No antigen is known for it.

The V gene is TRBV20-1, the J gene TRBJ1-2; D is unresolved. The source of this sequence is a man in his 70s in good health and CMV-seronegative. Source material: PBMCs. Written as DNA, the CDR3 is TGCAGTGCTAGCCGTCCCGGGGGCTACACCTTC. It is translated as CSASRPGGYTF.